Included here is one T cell receptor beta chain sequence, with context. This clone was observed a single time. Its antigen remains undetermined. No base quality information exists; no much larger clone differs at one position. The record originates from a study of cytomegalovirus exposure and HLA in healthy donors listed by TCRdb under 2017. In the study overall: A later analysis indicated that the 120 validation repertoires were generated on the platform also employed for the 650 to 850 repertoires of the first cohort. To predict cytomegalovirus infection status, the study brought together high-throughput TCR immunosequencing, statistical association of individual TCRs with disease status, and machine learning. In addition to the first cohort of about 650 subjects, a separate validation cohort of over 90 different subjects was used. The study was designed to test whether signatures of past pathogen exposure could be identified by cataloging public T cell receptors.

Separate from the approximately 700-subject first cohort, the validation cohort of 120 subjects was the group to which the donors belonged. Including the terminal cysteine and phenylalanine, the CDR3 comprises 18 residues. Of all the DNA, just the CDR3 is kept, 54 bases in frame from base 1. The V and J ends are trimmed by 5 bases and 0 bases, leaving 19 bases between them. The germline V gene (reference sequence) sets CDR1 to MNHEY and CDR2 to SMNVEV. The library was built by means of the immunoSEQ multiplex PCR assay. As for the authors' bioinformatics: A statistical classification framework was built to diagnose cytomegalovirus status from the catalog of TCR beta chain sequences. Not all clones reach the TCRdb copy of this immuneACCESS table, which keeps in-frame sequences only. Checked studies attribute under half of the gap to unresolved V genes and leave the rest unexplained. The V and J calls and the clone size are those of that table, but D and trimming were determined from the DNA. Within this sample are 150,000 to 200,000 clones, with roughly 83% of them counted one time only. Clones ranked in the top ten supply approximately 1.5% of the sample.

Results the study describes overall, beyond this receptor: It was suggested by the authors that the approach could potentially be generalized to other disease states and immunological phenotypes. Most TCR sequences were seen in very few donors, while some public TCRs were found in many individuals. In a later analysis, TCRs clustered in the first cohort were found to also tend to co-occur in the 100 to 150 validation repertoires, with approximately 95% of cluster scores above 0. The classifier was reported to diagnose cytomegalovirus status with high specificity and sensitivity in both the original and validation cohorts. A later analysis lacked HLA typing for the validation cohort, so it scored co-occurrence in that cohort across all 120 repertoires. The study gave a list of roughly 150 TCR beta chains associated with cytomegalovirus. In vitro tests confirmed that a few of the cytomegalovirus-associated TCR beta chains recognize cytomegalovirus antigens.

This TCR derives from a woman between 18 and 29 years old in good health and CMV-seronegative. Recombination connected TRBV27 to TRBJ1-4; confidence is insufficient to name the D gene. The sequenced sample was PBMCs. The CDR3 protein sequence reads: CASSRGNRYGATNEKLFF. The bases read TGTGCCAGCAGTAGAGGGAACCGTTACGGGGCAACTAATGAAAAACTGTTTTTT.